A selection of T cell receptor beta chains follows, all from one sample in a study of cytomegalovirus exposure and HLA in healthy donors. TCRdb's table, derived via immunoSEQ multiplex PCR, lists solely in-frame clones and lacks some. The table has approximately 59,000 clones, approximately 74% seen once. The sequenced sample consisted of PBMCs. The receptors were sampled from a man between 40 and 49 years old in good health and CMV-seropositive. CDR3s include the opening cysteine and the closing phenylalanine or tryptophan. Each record gives: clone size, CDR3 length, D gene, J gene, V gene, CDR3 DNA, CDR3 protein. D genes are given only for firm matches. Only part of the rows carry a size: once, few, many, or a class if the clone is expanded.

size: few
length: 15
D: TRBD1
J: TRBJ2-7
V: TRBV2
DNA: TGTGCCAGCACCCTGAGACAGGGGGCGATCAGCGAGCAGTACTTC
CDR3: CASTLRQGAISEQYF

size: NA
length: 15
D: TRBD1
J: TRBJ1-1
V: TRBV2
DNA: TGTGCCAGCAGCGCCGACAGGGTTCCGAACACTGAAGCTTTCTTT
CDR3: CASSADRVPNTEAFF

size: medium-sized
length: 16
D: NA
J: TRBJ2-7
V: TRBV7-9
DNA: TGTGCCAGCAGGCGACCTGGGACAGCAGCGGGAGACGAGCAGTACTTC
CDR3: CASRRPGTAAGDEQYF

size: once
length: 15
D: TRBD1
J: TRBJ1-5
V: TRBV18
DNA: TGTGCCAGCTCATCGGACAGGGGGTCCAATCAGCCCCAGCATTTT
CDR3: CASSSDRGSNQPQHF

size: NA
length: 13
D: NA
J: TRBJ1-2
V: TRBV7-8
DNA: TGTGCCAGCAGCCTAGGGCAGAACTATGGCTACACCTTC
CDR3: CASSLGQNYGYTF

size: NA
length: 13
D: NA
J: TRBJ1-1
V: TRBV27
DNA: TGTGCCAGCAGTCGTACATTGAACACTGAAGCTTTCTTT
CDR3: CASSRTLNTEAFF

size: NA
length: 16
D: TRBD2
J: TRBJ2-1
V: TRBV28
DNA: TGTGCCAGCAGTTCCCTCGGGGGGAGGGCCATGGATGAGCAGTTCTTC
CDR3: CASSSLGGRAMDEQFF

size: NA
length: 16
D: NA
J: TRBJ1-1
V: TRBV5-1
DNA: TGCGCCAGCAGCTTGGGGGCCGGCAGGGGATCCATTGAAGCTTTCTTT
CDR3: CASSLGAGRGSIEAFF

size: NA
length: 14
D: NA
J: TRBJ1-5
V: TRBV19
DNA: TGTGCCAGTAGCCGACCCCAGGGGAATCAGCCCCAGCATTTT
CDR3: CASSRPQGNQPQHF

size: NA
length: 16
D: TRBD1
J: TRBJ1-6
V: TRBV7-9
DNA: TGTTCCAGCAGCTCGGGGACAGAAAACTATAATTCACCCCTCCACTTT
CDR3: CSSSSGTENYNSPLHF

size: few
length: 13
D: NA
J: TRBJ2-7
V: TRBV18
DNA: TGTGCCAGCTCACCTAGGGACAACGGCGAGCAGTACTTC
CDR3: CASSPRDNGEQYF

size: NA
length: 14
D: NA
J: TRBJ1-2
V: TRBV30
DNA: TGTGCCTGGAGTGTTCTGGCAGGGCCTAAAGGCTACACCTTC
CDR3: CAWSVLAGPKGYTF

size: NA
length: 13
D: TRBD1
J: TRBJ1-2
V: TRBV6-1
DNA: TGTGCCAGCATTACGACAGGGTCCTATGGCTACACCTTC
CDR3: CASITTGSYGYTF

size: NA
length: 15
D: NA
J: TRBJ2-3
V: TRBV30
DNA: TGTGCCTGGAGTAGGGTACTAGATAGCACAGATACGCAGTATTTT
CDR3: CAWSRVLDSTDTQYF

size: NA
length: 14
D: NA
J: TRBJ2-1
V: TRBV9
DNA: TGTGCCAGCAGCCCAAGACAGGAAGGTGGTGAGCAGTTCTTC
CDR3: CASSPRQEGGEQFF

size: NA
length: 13
D: TRBD1
J: TRBJ1-6
V: TRBV29-1
DNA: TGCAGCGTCTCGGACAGGGTAAATTCACCCCTCCACTTT
CDR3: CSVSDRVNSPLHF

size: once
length: 13
D: NA
J: TRBJ2-5
V: TRBV30
DNA: TGTGCCTGGAGTGTAAATCCGGGAACGACCCAGTACTTC
CDR3: CAWSVNPGTTQYF

size: NA
length: 14
D: NA
J: TRBJ2-5
V: TRBV11-3
DNA: TGTGCCAGCAGCTCCCTGGGGGCATCAGAGACCCAGTACTTC
CDR3: CASSSLGASETQYF

size: few
length: 15
D: TRBD2
J: TRBJ2-3
V: TRBV5-8
DNA: TGTGCCAGCAGCCCTGGAGCGGGGAGCACAGATACGCAGTATTTT
CDR3: CASSPGAGSTDTQYF

size: few
length: 14
D: TRBD1
J: TRBJ2-3
V: TRBV15
DNA: TGTGCCACCAGCACTCGACAGGGCGTAAATACGCAGTATTTT
CDR3: CATSTRQGVNTQYF

size: NA
length: 19
D: TRBD2
J: TRBJ2-3
V: TRBV4-1
DNA: TGCGCCAGCAGCCCTGGGGGACTAGCGGGGGGGACTGGCACAGATACGCAGTATTTT
CDR3: CASSPGGLAGGTGTDTQYF

size: NA
length: 15
D: NA
J: TRBJ2-5
V: TRBV11-2
DNA: TGTGCCAGCAGCTTATTAGGGGGTCTCCAAGAGACCCAGTACTTC
CDR3: CASSLLGGLQETQYF

size: NA
length: 15
D: NA
J: TRBJ1-2
V: TRBV27
DNA: TGTGCCAGCAGTTTAGGTCAACCGAGGGCCTATGGCTACACCTTC
CDR3: CASSLGQPRAYGYTF

size: NA
length: 15
D: TRBD1
J: TRBJ2-4
V: TRBV6-5
DNA: TGTGCCAGCAGTTACTCGACAGGGGGTAAAAACATTCAGTACTTC
CDR3: CASSYSTGGKNIQYF